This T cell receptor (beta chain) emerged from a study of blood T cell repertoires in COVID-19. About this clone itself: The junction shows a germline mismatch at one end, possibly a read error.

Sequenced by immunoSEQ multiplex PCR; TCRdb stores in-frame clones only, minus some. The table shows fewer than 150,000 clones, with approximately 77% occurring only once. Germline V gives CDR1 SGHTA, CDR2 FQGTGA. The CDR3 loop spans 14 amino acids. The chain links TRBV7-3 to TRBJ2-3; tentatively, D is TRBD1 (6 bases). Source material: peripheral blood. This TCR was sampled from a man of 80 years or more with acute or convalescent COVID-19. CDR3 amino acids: CASSLGGSTNTQYF. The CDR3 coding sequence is TGTGCCAGCAGCTTAGGGGGCAGCACAAATACGCAGTATTTT.